These 20 T cell receptor beta chains came from one sample sequenced in a study of cytomegalovirus exposure and HLA in healthy donors. PCR employed 60 Vbeta and 13 Jbeta primers. TCRdb's table, derived via immunoSEQ multiplex PCR, lists solely in-frame clones and lacks some. This sample has more than 95,000 clones; more than 65% occur once, and the top ten carry approximately 13%. The sequenced sample was PBMCs. The receptors were gathered from a woman in her fifties or sixties in good health and CMV-seropositive.

The J gene is TRBJ2-3, the V gene TRBV7-8; 9 bases align to TRBD2. There are 16 residues in the CDR3. V gave up 5 bases and J gave up 4 bases; unmatched junction bases: 10. The V gene's germline CDR1 is SGHVS and CDR2 FQNEAQ. This chain's CDR3 is CASSLRGTSISDTQYF. The CDR3 DNA follows: TGTGCCAGCAGCCTTAGGGGGACTAGCATCTCAGATACGCAGTATTTT.

This clone was seen a handful of times. V gene TRBV30 combines with J gene TRBJ1-3; D ambiguous. V was cut by 0 bases and J by 11 bases, with 11 bases left in between. The length of the CDR3 is 12 residues. Germline lookup yields CDR1 GTSNPN and CDR2 SVGIG (reference sequence). The CDR3 DNA follows: TGTGCCTGGAGTGTACTTGGGCGTTCCATATATTTT. The encoded protein is CAWSVLGRSIYF.

CDR3 nucleotides: TGTGCCAGCAGCCCCGGACTAGGGCAGTGGCACGAGCAGTACTTC. This encodes CASSPGLGQWHEQYF. V usage is TRBV7-6 and J usage is TRBJ2-7, with 7 bases lining up with TRBD2. V gave up 5 bases and J gave up 5 bases; unmatched junction bases: 12. CDR1 SGHVS and CDR2 FNYEAQ come from the germline V gene. The length of the CDR3 is 15 residues. Variable domain in full (rest from reference TRBV7-6 and TRBJ2-7): GAGVSQSPRYKVTKRGQDVALRCDPISGHVSLYWYRQALGQGPEFLTYFNYEAQQDKSGLPNDRFSAERPEGSISTLTIQRTEQRDSAMYRCASSPGLGQWHEQYFGPGTRLTVT.

This chain uses TRBV6-5 with TRBJ1-6; D uncertain. The V and J ends lost 0 bases and 2 bases respectively, with 5 bases between them. Germline V CDR1 and CDR2: MNHEY, SVGAGI. This CDR3 comprises 15 residues. This CDR3 reads CASSYSLAYNSPLHF. CDR3 nucleotide sequence: TGTGCCAGCAGTTACTCCTTAGCCTATAATTCACCCCTCCACTTT.

V usage is TRBV7-3 and J usage is TRBJ1-6, with a possible D match to TRBD1 (5 bases). CDR1 and CDR2 (germline): SGHTA, FQGTGA. V lost 5 bases, J lost 5 bases, and 13 bases lay in between. CDR3 length equals 15 residues. CDR3 bases: TGTGCCAGCAGCCCGTCGACAGCTAATAATTCACCCCTCCACTTT. Translation: CASSPSTANNSPLHF.

The chain employs TRBV5-1 and TRBJ1-4; D possibly corresponds to TRBD1 (6 bases). CDR3 length equals 13 residues. Trimming removed 1 base at V and 10 bases at J, with 11 bases between. Looked up from germline, CDR1 is SGHRS and CDR2 is YFSETQ. The CDR3 DNA reads TGCGCCAGCAGCTTGCACGAACAGGGAAAACTGTTTTTT. The encoded protein is CASSLHEQGKLFF.

The J gene is TRBJ2-2, the V gene TRBV4-3; tentatively, D is TRBD1 (6 bases). CDR3 length equals 15 residues. V was pared by 0 bases and J by 6 bases, with 11 bases between. Per the germline V gene, CDR1 is LGHNA and CDR2 is YSLEER. In nucleotides, the CDR3 is TGCGCCAGCAGCCAAGAACAGGGTAATGCCGGGGAGCTGTTTTTT. It yields the protein CASSQEQGNAGELFF.

This clone was observed a handful of times. In nucleotides, the CDR3 is TGTGCCAGCAGCTTGAGAGGGGGAATACTGACAGATACGCAGTATTTT. Residues: CASSLRGGILTDTQYF. The chain links TRBV5-5 to TRBJ2-3; possibly TRBD1 for D (6 bases). CDR1 and CDR2 from the germline V gene are SGHKS and YYEKEE (reference sequence). The ends were cut back, 1 base at V and 3 bases at J, with 15 bases in the middle. The CDR3 is 16 amino acids.

The count of this clone is one. The chain uses TRBV19 and TRBJ2-5; 8 positions match TRBD1. CDR1 is LNHDA and CDR2 is SQIVND in the germline V gene (reference sequence). V dropped 6 bases and J dropped 5; count of bases not matched to a gene: 8. This CDR3 spans 14 amino acids. CDR3 nucleotide sequence: TGTGCCAGTAGCGGGACAGGAAGGTCGGAGACCCAGTACTTC. Protein sequence: CASSGTGRSETQYF.

V gene TRBV18 combines with J gene TRBJ1-1; 8 positions match TRBD1. V lost 3 bases to trimming and J lost 3 bases; unmatched junction nucleotides: 6. From germline, CDR1 is KGHSH and CDR2 LQKENI. The CDR3 contains 15 residues. CDR3 sequence (DNA): TGTGCCAGCTCACCTCAGGGGGCAGGGTACACTGAAGCTTTCTTT. Its protein product is CASSPQGAGYTEAFF.

The rearrangement links TRBV4-2 to TRBJ2-3; TRBD1 matches 7 bases. Germline V lookup: CDR1 LGHNA, CDR2 YNFKEQ. There are 15 residues in the CDR3. V trimming: 6 bases; J trimming: 1 base; junction bases outside the gene matches: 7. CDR3 sequence: CASRPGQAGTDTQYF. The CDR3, as DNA: TGTGCCAGCAGGCCTGGACAGGCAGGCACAGATACGCAGTATTTT.

The chain recombines TRBV2 with TRBJ1-2; 8 bases align to TRBD1. This CDR3 contains 13 residues. The V segment lost 0 bases and the J segment 6 bases; nucleotides outside the gene matches: 0. CDR1 is SNHLY and CDR2 is FYNNEI in the germline V gene. CDR3 sequence (DNA): TGTGCCAGCAGTGAAGCGGGACAGGATGGCTACACCTTC. Its translation is CASSEAGQDGYTF.

V and J are TRBV6-1 and TRBJ2-4, with D possibly TRBD1 on 6 matching bases. This CDR3 is built from 11 residues. Trimming stripped 6 bases from V and 10 bases from J, with 10 bases between. Germline loops: CDR1 MNHNS, CDR2 SASEGT. In nucleotides, the CDR3 is TGTGCCAGCAGGGGGCAGGGGATTCAGTACTTC. Its protein is CASRGQGIQYF.

The rearrangement uses TRBV29-1 and TRBJ2-3; 9 bases match TRBD2. This CDR3 is 15 amino acids long. Germline V gene lookup returns CDR1 SQVTM and CDR2 ANQGSEA. The V and J ends lost 7 bases and 1 base, in that order; junction bases with no gene match: 9. The CDR3, as DNA: TGCAGCGCATTAGATAGGACTAGCGGCACAGATACGCAGTATTTT. Translation: CSALDRTSGTDTQYF.

The V call is TRBV6-5, the J call TRBJ2-7; TRBD2 aligns across 8 bases. The CDR3 covers 13 residues. J lost 7 bases, V lost 6 bases, and 8 bases had no gene match. Germline-derived CDR1 and CDR2 are MNHEY and SVGAGI. CDR3 region: CASSPGGAGEQYF. The CDR3 bases are TGTGCCAGCAGCCCCGGGGGGGCGGGGGAGCAGTACTTC.

The chain joins TRBV5-1 to TRBJ1-4; 8 nucleotides line up with TRBD1. The CDR3 is 19 residues long. CDR1 and CDR2 from the germline V gene are SGHRS and YFSETQ. V trimming: 4 bases; J trimming: 0 bases; junction bases outside the gene matches: 14. The CDR3 region is CASSTGYLGQGSTNEKLFF. The CDR3 DNA is TGCGCCAGCAGCACCGGCTACCTAGGACAGGGATCAACTAATGAAAAACTGTTTTTT.

About this clone: The junction differs from germline at one of its ends, possibly a read error. The chain carries TRBV2 and TRBJ1-5, with 8 positions matching TRBD1. The CDR3 has 14 amino acids. Germline values: CDR1 SNHLY, CDR2 FYNNEI. The CDR3 reads CASRQGNSSQPQHF. CDR3 DNA sequence: TGTGCCAGTCGACAGGGGAATAGCAGTCAGCCCCAGCATTTT.

The gene calls are TRBV6-5 and TRBJ2-7, with D maybe TRBD2 (6 bases). The CDR3 covers 13 residues. Germline V gene data show CDR1 as MNHEY and CDR2 as SVGAGI. The V gene lost 6 bases and the J gene lost 7 bases, with 16 bases spanning the gap. The CDR3 protein is CASSRGTGGEQYF. CDR3 nucleotides: TGTGCCAGCAGCCGGGGGACGGGTGGGGAGCAGTACTTC.

The chain is built from TRBV4-3 and TRBJ2-6, with TRBD1 matching 8 bases. V shed 1 base and J 2 bases; nucleotides not matched to a gene: 7. CDR3 size: 18 residues. Germline CDR1 and CDR2: LGHNA and YSLEER. The CDR3 loop is CASSQVPGGRTGANVLTF. The CDR3 region has the DNA TGCGCCAGCAGCCAAGTTCCAGGGGGCCGGACTGGGGCCAACGTCCTGACTTTC.

The chain combines TRBV2 with TRBJ1-5; 11 bases match TRBD1. The ends lost 5 bases at V and 5 bases at J; junction bases unmatched: 2. CDR3 size: 14 residues. From germline, CDR1 is SNHLY and CDR2 FYNNEI. DNA of the CDR3: TGTGCCAGCAGTCAGGACAGGGGGCATCAGCCCCAGCATTTT. It specifies CASSQDRGHQPQHF.